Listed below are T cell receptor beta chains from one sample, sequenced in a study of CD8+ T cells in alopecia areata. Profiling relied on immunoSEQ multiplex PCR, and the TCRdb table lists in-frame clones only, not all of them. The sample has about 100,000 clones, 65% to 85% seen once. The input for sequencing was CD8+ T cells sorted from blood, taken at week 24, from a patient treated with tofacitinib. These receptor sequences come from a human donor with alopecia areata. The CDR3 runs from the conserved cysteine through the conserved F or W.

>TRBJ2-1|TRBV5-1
CASSFNTGNEQFF
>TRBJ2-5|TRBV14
CASSQGLVLRETQYF
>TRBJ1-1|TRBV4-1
CASSQDPNLAFSAAFF
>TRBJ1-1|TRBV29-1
CSVEGGSVNTEAFF
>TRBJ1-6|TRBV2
CASSERRDSSYNSPLHF
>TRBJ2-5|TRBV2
CASSPGTAAWEQYF
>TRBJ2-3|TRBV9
CASSHYGGAIDTQYF
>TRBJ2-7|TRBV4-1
CASSQVGGEQYF
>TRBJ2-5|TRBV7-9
CASSRGGAEQETQYF
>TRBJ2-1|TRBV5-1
CASSSNGWNEQFF
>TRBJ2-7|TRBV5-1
CASSLEAGSYEQYF
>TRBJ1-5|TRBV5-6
CASSLAGNQPQHF
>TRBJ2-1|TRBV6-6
CASSPVGGSIGEQFF
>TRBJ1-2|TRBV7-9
CASSFGTEDHYGYTF
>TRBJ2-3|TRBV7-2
CASTEGGGVGTDTQYF
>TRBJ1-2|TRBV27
CASSPYQLIGQINYGYTF
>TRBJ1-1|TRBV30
CASTGTGGTEAFF
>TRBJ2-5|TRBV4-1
CASSQVPGGIETQYF
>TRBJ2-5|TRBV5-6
CASSLEGYGPQETQYF
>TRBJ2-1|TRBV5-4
CASSFRGDPYNEQFF
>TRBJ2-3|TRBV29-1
CSAAGTATDTQYF
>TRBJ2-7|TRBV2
CASSEGLQLYEQYF